The next 9 T cell receptor beta chains were all read from a single sample in a study of regulatory T cells in long-lasting Graves disease. Arm-PCR of CDR3 regions and iRepertoire HTBI primers were used to build TCR beta libraries. One entry per CDR3 protein results from TCRdb running MiXCR on the multiplex PCR reads. The sample shows about 620,000 distinct CDR3 sequences, 16% of them seen only once. Time point described: newly diagnosed GD, antithyroid drugs for less than 3 months. There was RNA extracted from PBMCs, and the TCR library was made from it. This same sample was also taken into another study, of T cells in Graves' hyperthyroidism and ophthalmopathy.

The input for sequencing was peripheral blood mononuclear cells (PBMCs), taken at new diagnosis, from a patient treated with antithyroid drugs. All receptors come from a woman aged 30 to 39 with Graves disease.

The rearrangement uses TRBV18 and TRBJ1-1, with 8 bases identical to TRBD1. Germline CDR1 is KGHSH and CDR2 is LQKENI. V was pared by 1 base and J by 3 bases, with 1 base of the junction left unmatched. This CDR3 has 14 residues. The CDR3 coding sequence is TGTGCCAGCTCACCACAGACAGGGGACACTGAAGCTTTCTTT. It yields the protein CASSPQTGDTEAFF.

This clonotype was found a few times. The J gene is TRBJ1-5, the V gene TRBV18, with a weak D call TRBD1 (6 bases). Germline V gives CDR1 KGHSH, CDR2 LQKENI. V lost 6 bases and J lost 5, with 14 bases in between. CDR3 length: 14 residues. The CDR3, as DNA: TGTGCCAGCTCGCCCCACAGGGACCATCAGCCCCAGCATTTT. It yields the protein CASSPHRDHQPQHF.

As for this clonotype: This may be a read error, as it is one base from a much larger clone. The chain employs TRBV20-1 and TRBJ2-7; D is ambiguous. The CDR3 is made up of 13 amino acids. The germline gives CDR1 DFQATT, CDR2 SNEGSKA (reference sequence). CDR3 loop: CSAREVLSYEQYF. The CDR3 DNA reads TGCAGTGCAAGAGAGGTCCTGAGCTACGAGCAGTACTTC.

The V and J genes are TRBV6-1 and TRBJ2-1; 9 nucleotides line up with TRBD2. Germline V gene sequence: CDR1 MNHNS, CDR2 SASEGT. Trimming removed 2 bases from V and 9 bases from J; junction bases left unmatched: 8. This CDR3 comprises 15 residues. CDR3 protein: CASSESSGSWAEQFF. CDR3 DNA: TGTGCCAGCAGTGAAAGTAGCGGGAGTTGGGCTGAGCAGTTCTTC.

This clonotype appeared many times. This rearrangement joins TRBV12-5 to TRBJ2-5, with D unresolved. Germline V gene data show CDR1 as LGHNT and CDR2 as FRNRAP. V lost 2 bases to trimming and J lost 3 bases, with 10 bases between them. The CDR3 loop spans 14 amino acids. CDR3 protein: CASGLQPQEETQYF. Here the CDR3 DNA reads TGTGCTAGTGGTTTGCAACCCCAGGAAGAGACCCAGTACTTC.

J is TRBJ1-5 and V is TRBV3-1, with D tentatively TRBD1 (5 bases). Germline assignment: CDR1 LGHDT and CDR2 YNNKEL (reference sequence). This CDR3 is built from 14 residues. The V gene lost 4 bases and the J gene lost 4 bases, with 11 bases spanning the gap. The CDR3 region is CASSRDLTNQPQHF. The DNA for the CDR3 is TGTGCCAGCAGCCGGGACCTCACGAATCAGCCCCAGCATTTT.

This clonotype was observed many times. J is TRBJ2-7 and V is TRBV29-1; D may correspond to TRBD1 or TRBD2 (7 bases each). The ends were cut back, 6 bases at V and 5 bases at J, with 20 bases in the middle. In germline, CDR1 is SQVTM, CDR2 ANQGSEA. This CDR3 has 14 amino acids. The DNA of the CDR3 is TGCAGCGTGCCGCCTTGGGAGGGGGCCCACGAGCAGTACTTC. It specifies CSVPPWEGAHEQYF.

Of note for this clonotype: A read error may produce the germline difference seen at one junction end. The chain carries TRBV5-5 and TRBJ1-1; TRBD1 is a possible D gene (6 bases). This CDR3 is built from 15 residues. Germline V gives CDR1 SGHKS, CDR2 YYEKEE (reference sequence). The CDR3 loop is CASSPPDRQFTEAFF. In nucleotides, the CDR3 is TGCGCCAGCAGCCCACCAGACAGGCAGTTCACTGAAGCTTTCTTT.

The V gene is TRBV14, the J gene TRBJ2-7; D might be TRBD2 (5 bases). The ends were cut back, 3 bases at V and 2 bases at J, with 23 bases in the middle. The CDR3 loop spans 18 amino acids. Germline CDR1 SGHDN, CDR2 FVKESK. In nucleotides, the CDR3 is TGTGCCAGCAGCCATTCCCACGGAATAGGGAGTCCCCCCTACGAGCAGTACTTC. This translates into CASSHSHGIGSPPYEQYF. Based on the CDR3 plus reference TRBV14 and TRBJ2-7, the full variable domain is EAGVTQFPSHSVIEKGQTVTLRCDPISGHDNLYWYRRVMGKEIKFLLHFVKESKQDESGMPNNRFLAERTGGTYSTLKVQPAELEDSGVYFCASSHSHGIGSPPYEQYFGPGTRLTVT.